The 10 T cell receptor beta chains reported below all come from one sample, sequenced in a study of cytomegalovirus exposure and HLA in healthy donors. The PCR employed 60 Vbeta primers together with 13 Jbeta primers. Profiled with immunoSEQ multiplex PCR; TCRdb holds only in-frame clones, not every one. The data hold 100,000 to 120,000 clones, with 80% observed a single time. The specimen was PBMCs. Receptor source: a man aged 25-45 years in good health and CMV-seropositive.

The CDR3 coding sequence is TGTGCCAGTAGGGGACTAGCGGGGTATCAAGAGACCCAGTACTTC. Protein sequence: CASRGLAGYQETQYF. The chain uses TRBV19 and TRBJ2-5; 13 positions match TRBD2. The CDR3 length is 15 residues. Unmatched junction bases numbered 3, after V lost 6 bases and J lost 2 bases. From germline, CDR1 is LNHDA and CDR2 SQIVND (reference sequence).

V usage is TRBV2 and J usage is TRBJ2-7; 7 bases line up with TRBD1. The trim removed 8 bases at V and 1 base at J, leaving 5 bases unmatched. The length of the CDR3 is 13 residues. Germline V gives CDR1 SNHLY, CDR2 FYNNEI. DNA of the CDR3: TGTGCCAGCTCACAGGGGCTATCCTACGAGCAGTACTTC. Protein product: CASSQGLSYEQYF.

The rearrangement joins TRBV5-8 to TRBJ2-3, with TRBD1 matching 10 bases. Per germline, CDR1 SGHTS and CDR2 YDEGEE. After removal of 7 bases from V and 4 bases from J, the junction contained 12 bases not matched to a gene. The CDR3 spans 16 residues. In nucleotides, the CDR3 is TGTGCCAGCGGATCGGGGGACAGGGGCTTTCCAGATACGCAGTATTTT. This sequence encodes CASGSGDRGFPDTQYF.

The chain carries TRBV6-1 and TRBJ2-5, with TRBD2 matching over 11 bases. CDR3 length: 17 amino acids. V lost 4 bases and J lost 5; bases outside the gene matches: 12. Germline CDR1 and CDR2: MNHNS and SASEGT. The CDR3 DNA sequence: TGTGCCAGCAGTGGTCCCCGTAGCGGGGGGGCCGGGGAGACCCAGTACTTC. Amino acids: CASSGPRSGGAGETQYF.

The J gene is TRBJ2-7, the V gene TRBV27; 9 bases match TRBD2. The V and J ends lost 2 bases and 4 bases, in that order; junction bases with no gene match: 6. The CDR3 sequence is 15 residues long. CDR1 and CDR2 (germline): MNHEY, SMNVEV (reference sequence). CDR3 bases: TGTGCCAGCAGTTTAAGGCGGGGGGGCCTTTACGAGCAGTACTTC. As protein: CASSLRRGGLYEQYF.

The chain employs TRBV16 and TRBJ1-1; D uncertain. Germline V gene lookup returns CDR1 KGHSY and CDR2 FQNENV. Trimming took 4 bases from V and 3 from J, leaving 15 bases between them. The CDR3 totals 15 residues. This chain's CDR3 is CASSLSRAPDTEAFF. The CDR3, as DNA: TGTGCCAGCAGCCTGTCGAGGGCTCCGGACACTGAAGCTTTCTTT.

This chain connects TRBV4-1 to TRBJ2-1; 9 nucleotides match TRBD2. The germline gives CDR1 MGHRA, CDR2 YSYEKL. The CDR3 consists of 16 residues. V shed 4 bases, J shed 8 bases, and the junction held 12 bases outside the gene matches. The CDR3 here is CASSPRERGAVDEQFF. Written as DNA, the CDR3 is TGCGCCAGCAGCCCTCGGGAGCGGGGGGCCGTGGATGAGCAGTTCTTC.

The genes are TRBV11-2 and TRBJ1-5, with 9 bases that match TRBD1. CDR1 is SGHAT, CDR2 FQNNGV, per germline. The CDR3 runs 15 residues. V gave up 4 bases and J gave up 9 bases; unmatched junction bases: 10. This CDR3 reads CASSYGTGPPGPQHF. The CDR3 DNA sequence: TGTGCCAGCAGCTACGGGACAGGGCCCCCAGGGCCCCAGCATTTT.

The CDR3 coding sequence is TGTGCCACAGAACAGGGTGCTGTTGAAAAACTGTTTTTT. It specifies CATEQGAVEKLFF. The chain recombines TRBV28 with TRBJ1-4, with a weak D call TRBD1 (6 bases). Germline V gene sequence: CDR1 MDHEN, CDR2 SYDVKM. The CDR3 is 13 residues long. The V and J ends lost 10 bases and 7 bases respectively, with 16 bases between them.

The rearrangement joins TRBV5-8 to TRBJ2-7; D uncertain. CDR3 length equals 13 residues. CDR1 and CDR2 (germline): SGHTS, YDEGEE. Trimming removed 4 bases from V and 0 bases from J, with 8 bases in between. The CDR3 DNA reads TGTGCCAGCAGCCCTCGGTCCTCCTACGAGCAGTACTTC. This codes for CASSPRSSYEQYF.